Below are 12 T cell receptor beta chains sequenced from a single sample in a study of cytomegalovirus exposure and HLA in healthy donors. A multiplex PCR was run with 60 Vbeta primers and 13 Jbeta primers. Profiling relied on immunoSEQ multiplex PCR, and the TCRdb table lists in-frame clones only, not all of them. In the table there are about 140,000 clones, under 90% of which are singletons. The source material was PBMCs. These receptors were taken from a male donor in good health and CMV-seronegative.

V usage is TRBV19 and J usage is TRBJ1-2; 7 positions agree with TRBD1. The CDR3 sequence is 15 residues long. V lost 3 bases and J lost 8; bases outside the gene matches: 12. Germline-derived CDR1 and CDR2 are LNHDA and SQIVND (reference sequence). The CDR3 spells CASSMIDRAQIGYTF. The DNA of the CDR3 is TGTGCCAGTAGTATGATCGACAGGGCTCAGATCGGCTACACCTTC.

This clone has just a few counts. This sequence joins TRBV7-2 and TRBJ1-5, with 7 nucleotides matching TRBD1. CDR1 is SGHTA and CDR2 is FQGNSA in the germline V gene. Trimming removed 4 bases from V and 4 bases from J; junction bases left unmatched: 7. The CDR3 has 15 amino acids. CDR3 sequence: CASSSLGGVNQPQHF. As DNA, the CDR3 is TGTGCCAGCAGCTCTCTAGGGGGCGTGAATCAGCCCCAGCATTTT. Full variable domain (remainder filled in from reference TRBV7-2 and TRBJ1-5): GAGVSQSPSNKVTEKGKDVELRCDPISGHTALYWYRQSLGQGLEFLIYFQGNSAPDKSGLPSDRFSAERTGGSVSTLTIQRTQQEDSAVYLCASSSLGGVNQPQHFGDGTRLSIL.

The chain carries TRBV6-6 and TRBJ2-5; 9 bases align to TRBD1. Germline V gives CDR1 MNHNY, CDR2 SVGAGI (reference sequence). The CDR3 sequence is 14 residues long. The junction had 5 bases not matched to a gene; V was cut back by 4 bases and J by 5 bases. The CDR3 bases are TGTGCCAGCAGTTTACAGGGGGCTGGGGAGACCCAGTACTTC. It yields the protein CASSLQGAGETQYF.

This clone showed up just once. The chain couples TRBV4-3 to TRBJ2-1; TRBD2 is a possible D gene (5 bases). The CDR3 is made up of 14 amino acids. The germline V gene encodes CDR1 LGHNA and CDR2 YSLEER. Trimming left V 2 bases short and J 8 bases short, with 13 bases between. The CDR3 region has the DNA TGCGCCAGCAGCCAATCTTATCATAGCGATGAGCAGTTCTTC. Protein sequence: CASSQSYHSDEQFF.

V usage is TRBV9 and J usage is TRBJ2-1, with no clear D. The CDR3 sequence is 15 residues long. V dropped 0 bases and J dropped 7 bases, with 14 bases sitting between them. The germline gives CDR1 SGDLS, CDR2 YYNGEE. The CDR3 protein is CASSVGLLSYNEQFF. The CDR3 bases are TGTGCCAGCAGCGTAGGCTTATTAAGCTATAATGAGCAGTTCTTC.

The chain has TRBV29-1 and TRBJ2-7; D possibly corresponds to TRBD1 (6 bases). Germline lookup yields CDR1 SQVTM and CDR2 ANQGSEA. The ends were cut back, 8 bases at V and 3 bases at J, with 17 bases in the middle. CDR3 size: 13 residues. The CDR3 DNA sequence: TGCAGCATAAGAGGCTTACAGGGCTACGAGCAGTACTTC. Translated, it gives CSIRGLQGYEQYF.

The chain uses TRBV14 and TRBJ2-3; D not certain. Germline V gives CDR1 SGHDN, CDR2 FVKESK. The CDR3 spans 12 residues. The V end lost 4 bases, the J end lost 3 bases, and 5 bases lay between the germline ends. The DNA for the CDR3 is TGTGCCAGCAGCCCAGGAACAGATACGCAGTATTTT. Encoded protein: CASSPGTDTQYF. Complete variable domain (other parts from reference TRBV14 and TRBJ2-3): EAGVTQFPSHSVIEKGQTVTLRCDPISGHDNLYWYRRVMGKEIKFLLHFVKESKQDESGMPNNRFLAERTGGTYSTLKVQPAELEDSGVYFCASSPGTDTQYFGPGTRLTVL.

The genes are TRBV4-3 and TRBJ1-6, with D tentatively TRBD1 (5 bases). CDR1 is LGHNA and CDR2 is YSLEER in the germline V gene. The CDR3 has 17 amino acids. Trimming cost V 0 bases and J 10 bases, with 19 bases left between them. The CDR3 region has the DNA TGCGCCAGCAGCCAAGATTATAGTGGAGGGGTCGTCTCACCCCTCCACTTT. Protein sequence: CASSQDYSGGVVSPLHF.

This chain uses TRBV7-8 with TRBJ2-1; D possibly corresponds to TRBD2 (6 bases). V was cut by 8 bases and J by 0 bases, with 14 bases left in between. The CDR3 contains 15 residues. In germline, CDR1 is SGHVS, CDR2 FQNEAQ. CDR3 bases: TGTGCCAGCCGACTAGGGCCTAGCTCCTACAATGAGCAGTTCTTC. Translating gives CASRLGPSSYNEQFF.

The chain joins TRBV7-8 to TRBJ2-3; tentatively, D is TRBD2 (6 bases). Trimming pared 3 bases from V and 2 bases from J, leaving 9 bases between. The germline V gene has CDR1 SGHVS and CDR2 FQNEAQ. CDR3 length equals 14 residues. CDR3 DNA: TGTGCCAGCAGCTTCGGGAGAAACACAGATACGCAGTATTTT. Encoded protein: CASSFGRNTDTQYF. Together with reference TRBV7-8 and TRBJ2-3, the CDR3 gives the full variable domain: GAGVSQSPRYKVAKRGQDVALRCDPISGHVSLFWYQQALGQGPEFLTYFQNEAQLDKSGLPSDRFFAERPEGSVSTLKIQRTQQEDSAVYLCASSFGRNTDTQYFGPGTRLTVL.

The V gene is TRBV2, the J gene TRBJ2-5; 10 bases agree with TRBD1. CDR3 length: 13 amino acids. The J segment lost 7 bases and the V segment lost 8 bases, leaving 7 bases of the junction unmatched. Germline CDR1 SNHLY, CDR2 FYNNEI. This CDR3 reads CASAGTGDGTQYF. DNA for the CDR3: TGTGCCAGCGCCGGGACAGGGGATGGGACCCAGTACTTC.

The chain combines TRBV19 with TRBJ2-6; D possibly corresponds to TRBD2 (6 bases). The germline V and J ends were trimmed by 6 bases and 1 base, with 13 bases remaining between them. CDR1 LNHDA and CDR2 SQIVND come from the germline V gene (reference sequence). There are 16 residues in the CDR3. CDR3 nucleotides: TGTGCCAGTAGCAAAATGGGGAGGTCTGGGGCCAACGTCCTGACTTTC. It is translated as CASSKMGRSGANVLTF. The variable domain in full, with the rest retrieved from reference TRBV19 and TRBJ2-6, is DGGITQSPKYLFRKEGQNVTLSCEQNLNHDAMYWYRQDPGQGLRLIYYSQIVNDFQKGDIAEGYSVSREKKESFPLTVTSAQKNPTAFYLCASSKMGRSGANVLTFGAGSRLTVL.